These 17 T cell receptor beta chains were sequenced from one sample in a study of blood T cells in healthy people across ages. Primers used in a second PCR of roughly 7 to 11 cycles were a sample-barcoded 5' primer and a J-beta primer mix. TCRdb fed the 5' RACE reads into MiXCR, producing one record per CDR3 protein. The sample shows around 1.5 million distinct CDR3 sequences, around 42% of them seen only once. The sample comprised blood. The source is a woman aged 18-29 years in good health.

This clonotype was counted a few times. The chain uses TRBV27 and TRBJ1-6; D not resolved. Per germline, CDR1 MNHEY and CDR2 SMNVEV (reference sequence). Deletions cut 7 bases from V and 8 bases from J, with 18 bases between. The CDR3 spans 15 residues. In nucleotides, the CDR3 is TGTGCCAGCACCTTTAACGACCCCCTTTATTCACCCCTCCACTTT. Its protein product is CASTFNDPLYSPLHF.

The chain uses TRBV20-1 and TRBJ2-7, with 7 nucleotides matching TRBD2. The CDR3 length is 15 residues. The V and J ends lost 4 bases and 1 base, in that order; junction bases with no gene match: 10. Germline CDR1 and CDR2: DFQATT and SNEGSKA (reference sequence). CDR3 sequence (DNA): TGCAGTGCTAAGGCGGGGGACTACTCATCCTACGAGCAGTACTTC. Amino acids: CSAKAGDYSSYEQYF.

The rearrangement links TRBV7-2 to TRBJ1-5; 8 nucleotides align to TRBD1. With 5 bases clipped from V and 2 bases from J, the junction kept 11 bases outside the gene matches. Per germline, CDR1 SGHTA and CDR2 FQGNSA. The CDR3 sequence is 17 residues long. CDR3 nucleotides: TGTGCCAGCAGCCCCCGTTTGCAGGGGGCCGGCAATCAGCCCCAGCATTTT. Amino acids: CASSPRLQGAGNQPQHF.

The J gene is TRBJ2-6, the V gene TRBV7-8, with 12 bases that match TRBD2. Germline CDR1 reads SGHVS; CDR2 reads FQNEAQ. The junction had 9 bases not matched to a gene; V was cut back by 5 bases and J by 1 base. The CDR3 has 19 amino acids. The CDR3 region has the DNA TGTGCCAGCAGCCACCGACTAGCGGGAGCCCATTCTGGGGCCAACGTCCTGACTTTC. Its translation is CASSHRLAGAHSGANVLTF. Full variable domain (outside the CDR3, taken from reference TRBV7-8 and TRBJ2-6): GAGVSQSPRYKVAKRGQDVALRCDPISGHVSLFWYQQALGQGPEFLTYFQNEAQLDKSGLPSDRFFAERPEGSVSTLKIQRTQQEDSAVYLCASSHRLAGAHSGANVLTFGAGSRLTVL.

This clonotype was picked up a small number of times. This may be a read error: a much more frequent sequence differs by one nucleotide. The chain joins TRBV3-1 to TRBJ1-1; D remains unclear. The CDR3 has 13 amino acids. Deletions cut 3 bases from V and 1 base from J, with 6 bases between. Germline CDR1 and CDR2: LGHDT and YNNKEL (reference sequence). CDR3 residues: CASSQGKNTEAFF. The CDR3 nucleotides read TGTGCCAGCAGCCAGGGGAAGAACACTGAAGCTTTCTTT.

This clonotype has a handful of counts. The rearrangement uses TRBV6-6 and TRBJ1-2; TRBD1 matches at 9 bases. From germline, CDR1 is MNHNY and CDR2 SVGAGI (reference sequence). The CDR3 covers 14 residues. The J segment lost 6 bases and the V segment lost 6 bases, leaving 8 bases of the junction unmatched. CDR3: CASRDDRGNHGYTF. The CDR3 nucleotides read TGTGCCAGCAGGGACGACAGGGGGAATCATGGCTACACCTTC.

This clonotype was observed a handful of times. The rearrangement uses TRBV12-3 or TRBV12-4 and TRBJ2-6, with D tentatively TRBD2 (6 bases). The CDR3 totals 15 residues. V was trimmed by 5 bases and J by 1 base, leaving 9 bases between them. CDR3 region: CASSPTSSGANVLTF. The CDR3 region has the DNA TGTGCCAGCAGTCCGACTAGTTCTGGGGCCAACGTCCTGACTTTC.

This clonotype was counted only a few times. The chain combines TRBV20-1 with TRBJ2-5; 9 nucleotides align to TRBD2. The end of the DNA aligns better with TRBJ2-7, so the J call may be wrong. This CDR3 region has 14 residues. CDR1 and CDR2 (germline): DFQATT, SNEGSKA (reference sequence). The CDR3 DNA reads as TGCAGTGCTAGAATGGCGGGGGGGCTATACGAGCAGTACTTC. It codes for CSARMAGGLYEQYF.

The chain couples TRBV5-1 to TRBJ2-1; 13 nucleotides match TRBD2. Germline CDR1 is SGHRS and CDR2 is YFSETQ. CDR3 length: 16 residues. V shed 7 bases, J shed 5 bases, and the junction held 9 bases outside the gene matches. CDR3 coding DNA: TGCGCCAGCCATTCGGGACTAGCGGGGTCTGACAATGAGCAGTTCTTC. This gives the protein CASHSGLAGSDNEQFF.

V is TRBV21-1 and J is TRBJ2-1; TRBD2 was called by the table and not checked on the DNA. TRBV21-1 constitutes a pseudogene. This CDR3 contains 13 residues. The CDR3 spells CASGKGRRNEQFF. The CDR3 nucleotides are TGTGCCAGCGGCAAGGGGAGGCGTAATGAGCAGTTCTTC.

CDR3: CASSSKLAFEQFF. The CDR3 nucleotides are TGTGCCAGCAGTTCGAAACTAGCATTTGAGCAGTTCTTC. This chain joins TRBV12-3 or TRBV12-4 and TRBJ2-1, with D maybe TRBD2 (6 bases). V was trimmed by 4 bases and J by 9 bases, leaving 13 bases between them. The CDR3 runs to 13 residues.

V and J are TRBV20-1 and TRBJ2-7; 10 nucleotides agree with TRBD2. After removal of 0 bases from V and 6 bases from J, the junction contained 8 bases not matched to a gene. The CDR3 runs to 15 residues. Germline CDR1 and CDR2: DFQATT and SNEGSKA (reference sequence). In nucleotides, the CDR3 is TGCAGTGCTAGAGATTCGAAGCGGGGGGGAACCGAGCAGTACTTC. It is translated as CSARDSKRGGTEQYF.

This clonotype was seen more than once but under ten times. The chain is built from TRBV6-5 and TRBJ2-7, with TRBD2 as a possible D gene (6 bases). The CDR3 loop spans 19 amino acids. Germline-derived CDR1 and CDR2 are MNHEY and SVGAGI. Between the trimmed V and J ends, which lost 2 bases and 7 bases, there was a span of 30 bases. This CDR3 is CASSYTSVAETLPYNEQYF. In DNA, the CDR3 is TGTGCCAGCAGTTACACGTCCGTAGCGGAGACATTACCTTACAATGAGCAGTACTTC.

This chain connects TRBV5-1 to TRBJ2-2; D perhaps matches TRBD2 (7 bases). V gave up 3 bases and J gave up 5 bases, with 23 bases separating them. The CDR3 runs to 18 residues. The germline V gene encodes CDR1 SGHRS and CDR2 YFSETQ. This chain's CDR3 is CASSSRYSGGLGTGELFF. The CDR3 nucleotides read TGCGCCAGCAGCTCGCGGTACTCGGGGGGCTTGGGAACCGGGGAGCTGTTTTTT. Drawing the rest from reference TRBV5-1 and TRBJ2-2, the complete variable domain is KAGVTQTPRYLIKTRGQQVTLSCSPISGHRSVSWYQQTPGQGLQFLFEYFSETQRNKGNFPGRFSGRQFSNSRSEMNVSTLELGDSALYLCASSSRYSGGLGTGELFFGEGSRLTVL.

In this sample, this clonotype turned up a few times. The rearrangement joins TRBV11-1 to TRBJ1-5; D remains ambiguous. Trimming removed 6 bases at V and 3 bases at J, with 9 bases between. In germline, CDR1 is SGHAT, CDR2 FQDESV (reference sequence). The CDR3 totals 13 residues. CDR3 sequence: CASSPADNQPQHF. As DNA, the CDR3 is TGTGCCAGCAGTCCTGCCGACAATCAGCCCCAGCATTTT. Full variable domain (missing parts from reference TRBV11-1 and TRBJ1-5): EAEVAQSPRYKITEKSQAVAFWCDPISGHATLYWYRQILGQGPELLVQFQDESVVDDSQLPKDRFSAERLKGVDSTLKIQPAELGDSAMYLCASSPADNQPQHFGDGTRLSIL.

This clonotype has only a few counts. This chain connects TRBV12-3 or TRBV12-4 to TRBJ1-5, with TRBD1 as a possible D gene (5 bases). V lost 6 bases and J 5 bases, leaving 14 bases between the germline ends. The CDR3 is 14 residues long. CDR3 region: CASSPPGGYQPQHF. CDR3 nucleotides: TGTGCCAGCAGCCCTCCGGGGGGTTATCAGCCCCAGCATTTT.

The gene calls are TRBV10-3 and TRBJ2-1, with D perhaps assigned TRBD1 or TRBD2 (5 bases each). The CDR3 length is 16 residues. Germline assignment: CDR1 ENHRY and CDR2 SYGVKD. Trimming shortened V by 7 bases and J by 2 bases, and 18 bases separated the two germline ends. CDR3: CAIKRGEPTTYNEQFF. CDR3 bases: TGTGCCATCAAAAGAGGGGAACCTACGACCTACAATGAGCAGTTCTTC.